The 29 T cell receptor beta chains given below trace back to one sample, sequenced in a study of blood T cell repertoires in COVID-19. The method was immunoSEQ multiplex PCR; TCRdb's version includes in-frame clones alone and lacks a portion of them. The sample consists of tens of thousands of clones, 88% of them appearing once. Material: peripheral blood. The receptors were gathered from a man in his sixties or seventies in a cohort sampled during active COVID-19.

The chain employs TRBV19 and TRBJ2-5; TRBD2 matches 9 bases. The length of the CDR3 is 16 residues. The ends lost 5 bases at V and 2 bases at J; junction bases unmatched: 9. Germline CDR1 reads LNHDA; CDR2 reads SQIVND (reference sequence). The CDR3 DNA reads as TGTGCCAGTAGTGGCGGGCTAGCGGGACGGCAAGAGACCCAGTACTTC. It is translated as CASSGGLAGRQETQYF.

The genes are TRBV9 and TRBJ2-3; D is possibly TRBD1 (5 bases). In germline, CDR1 is SGDLS, CDR2 YYNGEE. With 0 bases removed from V and 3 bases from J, the gap between germline ends came to 11 bases. The CDR3 covers 15 residues. This CDR3 reads CASSVGGRETDTQYF. CDR3 nucleotides: TGTGCCAGCAGCGTAGGGGGCAGGGAAACAGATACGCAGTATTTT.

The V and J genes are TRBV6-6 and TRBJ2-7; the match to TRBD1 covers 8 bases. Trimming took 6 bases from V and 0 from J; bases not matched to a gene: 7. CDR3 length equals 15 residues. The germline gives CDR1 MNHNY, CDR2 SVGAGI (reference sequence). The CDR3 DNA reads as TGTGCCAGCAGATCCAGGACAGGGTCCTCCTACGAGCAGTACTTC. Amino acids: CASRSRTGSSYEQYF.

The CDR3 bases are TGTGCCAGCTCACTGGCAGGGCAAAGCTCTGGAAACACCATATATTTT. Its translation is CASSLAGQSSGNTIYF. The chain recombines TRBV18 with TRBJ1-3; weak D call: TRBD1 (5 bases). The CDR3 extends over 16 amino acids. Trimming took off 4 bases at V and 0 bases at J, with 13 bases between the two ends. CDR1 and CDR2 (germline): KGHSH, LQKENI.

This chain uses TRBV5-8 with TRBJ1-2; 12 bases line up with TRBD1. Germline CDR1 is SGHTS and CDR2 is YDEGEE. Trimming removed 5 bases from V and 12 bases from J; junction bases left unmatched: 8. CDR3 length: 13 residues. CDR3 sequence reads: CASRAGTGGLDTF. The CDR3 region has the DNA TGTGCCAGCAGGGCCGGGACAGGGGGCTTGGACACCTTC. The complete variable domain, with remaining parts taken from reference TRBV5-8 and TRBJ1-2, reads EAGVTQSPTHLIKTRGQQATLRCSPISGHTSVYWYQQALGLGLQFLLWYDEGEERNRGNFPPRFSGRQFPNYSSELNVNALELEDSALYLCASRAGTGGLDTFGSGTRLTVV.

The chain recombines TRBV2 with TRBJ2-7; 10 bases align to TRBD1. V trimming: 9 bases; J trimming: 5 bases; junction bases outside the gene matches: 7. Germline V gene sequence: CDR1 SNHLY, CDR2 FYNNEI. The CDR3 is 13 amino acids. The CDR3 is CARPGQGIHEQYF. CDR3 sequence (DNA): TGTGCCAGACCGGGACAGGGGATCCACGAGCAGTACTTC.

This clone came up once. V and J are TRBV18 and TRBJ1-5, with 8 bases identical to TRBD1. Per the germline V gene, CDR1 is KGHSH and CDR2 is LQKENI. The CDR3 loop spans 15 amino acids. The trim removed 4 bases at V and 4 bases at J, leaving 6 bases unmatched. In DNA form, the CDR3 reads TGTGCCAGCTCACTGTTCGGACAGGGAAATCAGCCCCAGCATTTT. It encodes CASSLFGQGNQPQHF.

This chain joins TRBV5-1 and TRBJ2-1; 10 nucleotides agree with TRBD2. J gave up 4 bases and V 0 bases, and 4 bases lay outside the gene matches. This CDR3 is built from 16 residues. Germline-derived CDR1 and CDR2 are SGHRS and YFSETQ. The CDR3 nucleotides read TGCGCCAGCAGCTTGGAGAATAGCGGGAGGTACAATGAGCAGTTCTTC. Protein sequence: CASSLENSGRYNEQFF. Drawing the rest from reference TRBV5-1 and TRBJ2-1, the complete variable domain is KAGVTQTPRYLIKTRGQQVTLSCSPISGHRSVSWYQQTPGQGLQFLFEYFSETQRNKGNFPGRFSGRQFSNSRSEMNVSTLELGDSALYLCASSLENSGRYNEQFFGPGTRLTVL.

The V call is TRBV3-1 (or the pseudogene TRBV3-2), the J call TRBJ2-3; D is undetermined. The CDR3 length is 15 residues. Trimming pared 4 bases from V and 0 bases from J, leaving 11 bases between. The germline V gene has CDR1 LGHDT and CDR2 YNNKEL (reference sequence). The CDR3 loop is CASSPRGSSTDTQYF. The CDR3 DNA follows: TGTGCCAGCAGCCCCCGAGGTTCTAGCACAGATACGCAGTATTTT.

This chain links TRBV28 with TRBJ2-2; TRBD2 aligns across 7 bases. The CDR3 is made up of 16 amino acids. Trimming cost V 5 bases and J 4 bases; bases outside gene matches: 10. Germline V gives CDR1 MDHEN, CDR2 SYDVKM. CDR3 DNA sequence: TGTGCCAGCAGTAAACCAAAGCGGGACTTCACCGGGGAGCTGTTTTTT. Protein: CASSKPKRDFTGELFF.

V gene TRBV4-1 combines with J gene TRBJ1-5; the match to TRBD1 covers 10 bases. CDR1 and CDR2 (germline): MGHRA, YSYEKL. This CDR3 has 13 residues. With 5 bases clipped from V and 9 bases from J, the junction kept 4 bases outside the gene matches. The CDR3: CASSGQGERPQHF. CDR3 sequence (DNA): TGCGCCAGCAGCGGACAGGGGGAACGGCCCCAGCATTTT.

The count of this clone is one. As DNA, the CDR3 is TGTGCCAGCAGCGGAAGGACAAGCAGCACTGAAGCTTTCTTT. It encodes CASSGRTSSTEAFF. The V call is TRBV5-4, the J call TRBJ1-1; a weak D match, TRBD1 (5 bases). Germline V gene lookup returns CDR1 SGHNT and CDR2 YYREEE (reference sequence). Trimming took off 4 bases at V and 4 bases at J, with 14 bases between the two ends. This CDR3 has 14 residues.

The rearrangement links TRBV11-2 to TRBJ2-3, with 10 bases identical to TRBD2. Germline loops: CDR1 SGHAT, CDR2 FQNNGV. The V segment lost 0 bases and the J segment 4 bases; nucleotides outside the gene matches: 7. The CDR3 has 17 residues. CDR3 loop: CASSLDELAGVADTQYF. CDR3 DNA: TGTGCCAGCAGCTTAGATGAGCTAGCGGGAGTGGCAGATACGCAGTATTTT.

This clone appeared once. This sequence joins TRBV10-1 and TRBJ2-2; D remains ambiguous. Trimming shortened V by 2 bases and J by 3 bases, and 7 bases separated the two germline ends. This CDR3 region has 14 residues. The V gene's germline CDR1 is WNHNN and CDR2 SYGVQD (reference sequence). The CDR3 is CASSEGRYTGELFF. The CDR3 DNA is TGCGCCAGCAGTGAGGGTCGGTACACCGGGGAGCTGTTTTTT.

The genes are TRBV7-9 and TRBJ2-3, with 10 bases aligning to TRBD1. The CDR3 sequence is 16 residues long. The V segment lost 5 bases and the J segment 5 bases; nucleotides outside the gene matches: 10. Germline V CDR1 and CDR2: SEHNR, FQNEAQ (reference sequence). Written as DNA, the CDR3 is TGTGCCAGCAGCCCGCCGGGACAGGGGCACGGAGATACGCAGTATTTT. Protein: CASSPPGQGHGDTQYF. The full variable domain, rest sourced from reference TRBV7-9 and TRBJ2-3, is DTGVSQNPRHKITKRGQNVTFRCDPISEHNRLYWYRQTLGQGPEFLTYFQNEAQLEKSRLLSDRFSAERPKGSFSTLEIQRTEQGDSAMYLCASSPPGQGHGDTQYFGPGTRLTVL.

The CDR3 DNA is TGTGCCAGCAGCCCCCCCCTTAGGCTAGCGGGAGAGGGTGAGCAGTTCTTC. Translated, it gives CASSPPLRLAGEGEQFF. The chain uses TRBV7-8 and TRBJ2-1, with 10 bases matching TRBD2. This CDR3 contains 17 residues. CDR1 is SGHVS and CDR2 is FQNEAQ in the germline V gene. The trim removed 5 bases at V and 9 bases at J, leaving 16 bases unmatched. Based on the CDR3 plus reference TRBV7-8 and TRBJ2-1, the full variable domain is GAGVSQSPRYKVAKRGQDVALRCDPISGHVSLFWYQQALGQGPEFLTYFQNEAQLDKSGLPSDRFFAERPEGSVSTLKIQRTQQEDSAVYLCASSPPLRLAGEGEQFFGPGTRLTVL.

The chain has TRBV24-1 and TRBJ1-5, with 8 bases that match TRBD1. Germline CDR1 is KGHDR and CDR2 is SFDVKD. V was clipped by 5 bases and J by 5 bases; unmatched bases: 7. The CDR3 is made up of 15 amino acids. DNA for the CDR3: TGTGCCACCAGTGCCGGGACAGGCTCATATCAGCCCCAGCATTTT. Translated: CATSAGTGSYQPQHF.

This sequence joins TRBV5-5 and TRBJ2-5, with 14 bases lining up with TRBD2. Looked up from germline, CDR1 is SGHKS and CDR2 is YYEKEE (reference sequence). The CDR3 contains 19 residues. With V trimmed by 0 bases and J by 0 bases, 7 bases remained unmatched. The CDR3 is CASSLAGTSGGGYQETQYF. CDR3 in DNA: TGTGCCAGCAGCTTGGCCGGGACTAGCGGGGGAGGGTACCAAGAGACCCAGTACTTC.

The chain links TRBV7-3 to TRBJ2-5, with a tentative D call TRBD1 (7 bases). The germline V gene encodes CDR1 SGHTA and CDR2 FQGTGA. The ends were cut back, 5 bases at V and 6 bases at J, with 19 bases in the middle. This CDR3 comprises 15 residues. CDR3 amino acids: CASSNPGPGGQTQYF. Here the CDR3 DNA reads TGTGCCAGCAGCAACCCGGGACCAGGGGGGCAGACCCAGTACTTC.

The chain couples TRBV6-5 to TRBJ2-5, with a weak D call TRBD1 (5 bases). CDR3 length: 13 amino acids. Germline V gene sequence: CDR1 MNHEY, CDR2 SVGAGI. The CDR3 is CASGRASQETQYF. The CDR3, as DNA: TGTGCTTCAGGCAGGGCCTCCCAAGAGACCCAGTACTTC.

The chain combines TRBV6-2 or TRBV6-3 with TRBJ1-1; D perhaps matches TRBD1 (6 bases). The CDR3 contains 12 residues. Deletions cut 4 bases from V and 7 bases from J, with 10 bases between. CDR1 and CDR2 (germline): MNHEY, SVGEGT. CDR3 DNA sequence: TGTGCCAGCAGTTCCTTACAGGGTGAAGCTTTCTTT. This translates into CASSSLQGEAFF.

The chain carries TRBV7-8 and TRBJ2-7; 9 nucleotides agree with TRBD1. This CDR3 contains 14 residues. CDR1 and CDR2 (germline): SGHVS, FQNEAQ. The J segment lost 4 bases and the V segment lost 5 bases, leaving 6 bases of the junction unmatched. The CDR3 bases are TGTGCCAGCAGCCGACAGGGACAGGGTTACGAGCAGTACTTC. Residues: CASSRQGQGYEQYF.

This clone was found once. Its ends do not fully match the called genes, so a read error is possible. V is TRBV27 and J is TRBJ2-5, with D possibly TRBD2 on 6 matching bases. Germline V gives CDR1 MNHEY, CDR2 SMNVEV (reference sequence). The CDR3 is 13 residues long. This CDR3 reads CASRLDSLAPANF. For the CDR3, the DNA is TGTGCCAGCAGACTCGACAGTCTAGCGCCCGCAAACTTC.

V gene TRBV3-1 (or the pseudogene TRBV3-2) combines with J gene TRBJ1-2; TRBD1 is a possible D gene (5 bases). The CDR3 totals 15 residues. V lost 5 bases to trimming and J lost 3 bases, with 16 bases between them. Looked up from germline, CDR1 is LGHDT and CDR2 is YNNKEL (reference sequence). The CDR3 spells CASSLRGRWDYGYTF. As DNA, the CDR3 is TGTGCCAGCAGCTTGCGGGGCAGATGGGACTATGGCTACACCTTC.

This clone has just a few counts. The rearrangement uses TRBV4-1 and TRBJ1-4; 10 nucleotides match TRBD1. V lost 3 bases to trimming and J lost 8 bases; unmatched junction nucleotides: 6. CDR3 length: 15 residues. Germline V gene lookup returns CDR1 MGHRA and CDR2 YSYEKL. CDR3 nucleotide sequence: TGCGCCAGCAGCCAGCGGGACAGGGGAGGGGAAAAACTGTTTTTT. Its protein product is CASSQRDRGGEKLFF.

CDR3 protein: CATSRDTIAGGEYEQYF. In DNA, the CDR3 is TGTGCCACCAGCAGAGATACTATAGCGGGAGGGGAATACGAGCAGTACTTC. The genes are TRBV15 and TRBJ2-7; 11 bases match TRBD2. V was clipped by 0 bases and J by 4 bases; unmatched bases: 8. Germline V CDR1 and CDR2: LNHNV, YYDKDF (reference sequence). The CDR3 contains 17 residues.

V is TRBV5-1 and J is TRBJ2-1; D gene unclear. V was pared by 3 bases and J by 0 bases, with 7 bases between. The CDR3 runs 14 residues. Germline V gives CDR1 SGHRS, CDR2 YFSETQ. The CDR3 sequence: CASSSIGSYNEQFF. Written as DNA, the CDR3 is TGCGCCAGCAGCTCCATCGGCTCCTACAATGAGCAGTTCTTC.

This clone was seen only once. The chain has TRBV5-4 and TRBJ2-7, with 16 nucleotides matching TRBD2. This CDR3 region has 17 residues. Germline lookup yields CDR1 SGHNT and CDR2 YYREEE (reference sequence). The V segment lost 5 bases and the J segment 2 bases; nucleotides outside the gene matches: 7. CDR3: CASRMGLAGGRPYEQYF. In DNA, the CDR3 is TGTGCCAGCAGAATGGGACTAGCGGGAGGGCGGCCCTACGAGCAGTACTTC.

The genes are TRBV9 and TRBJ2-2; D might be TRBD1 (5 bases). V lost 4 bases and J 5 bases, leaving 9 bases between the germline ends. Looked up from germline, CDR1 is SGDLS and CDR2 is YYNGEE. This CDR3 is built from 13 residues. CDR3 region: CASSPQGTGELFF. Here the CDR3 DNA reads TGTGCCAGCAGCCCCCAGGGAACCGGGGAGCTGTTTTTT.